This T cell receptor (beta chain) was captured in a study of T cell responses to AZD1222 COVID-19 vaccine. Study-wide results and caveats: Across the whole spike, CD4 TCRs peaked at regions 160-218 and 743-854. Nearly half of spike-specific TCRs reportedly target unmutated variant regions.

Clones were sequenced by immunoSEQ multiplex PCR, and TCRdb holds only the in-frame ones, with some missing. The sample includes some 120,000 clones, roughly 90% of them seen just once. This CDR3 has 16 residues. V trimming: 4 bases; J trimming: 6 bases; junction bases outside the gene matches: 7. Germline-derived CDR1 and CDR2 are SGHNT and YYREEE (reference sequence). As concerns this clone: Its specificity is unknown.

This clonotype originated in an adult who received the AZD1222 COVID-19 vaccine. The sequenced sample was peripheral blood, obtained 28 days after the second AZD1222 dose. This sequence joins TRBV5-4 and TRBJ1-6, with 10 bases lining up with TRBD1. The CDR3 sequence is CASSLPTGGSNSPLHF. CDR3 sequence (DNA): TGTGCCAGCAGCCTACCGACAGGGGGCAGTAATTCACCCCTCCACTTT.